This T cell receptor beta chain was recovered during a study of blood T cell repertoires in COVID-19. At the level of the study: Sources were T cells, B-cell-depleted T cells, or PBMCs; the material itself was cDNA or gDNA.

This CDR3 contains 14 residues. Germline assignment: CDR1 SGHRS and CDR2 YFSETQ. V lost 0 bases and J 3 bases, leaving 6 bases between the germline ends. Produced via immunoSEQ multiplex PCR; TCRdb's table is partial and in-frame only. The sample includes fewer than 50,000 clones, over 70% seen only once; the top ten take approximately 45%. The chain combines TRBV5-1 with TRBJ2-2; maybe TRBD2 (5 bases). The sequenced sample was peripheral blood. The sequence derives from a woman of 80 years or more with active or convalescent COVID-19. The CDR3 loop is CASSLAGYTGELFF. The CDR3 DNA sequence: TGCGCCAGCAGCTTGGCGGGATACACCGGGGAGCTGTTTTTT.